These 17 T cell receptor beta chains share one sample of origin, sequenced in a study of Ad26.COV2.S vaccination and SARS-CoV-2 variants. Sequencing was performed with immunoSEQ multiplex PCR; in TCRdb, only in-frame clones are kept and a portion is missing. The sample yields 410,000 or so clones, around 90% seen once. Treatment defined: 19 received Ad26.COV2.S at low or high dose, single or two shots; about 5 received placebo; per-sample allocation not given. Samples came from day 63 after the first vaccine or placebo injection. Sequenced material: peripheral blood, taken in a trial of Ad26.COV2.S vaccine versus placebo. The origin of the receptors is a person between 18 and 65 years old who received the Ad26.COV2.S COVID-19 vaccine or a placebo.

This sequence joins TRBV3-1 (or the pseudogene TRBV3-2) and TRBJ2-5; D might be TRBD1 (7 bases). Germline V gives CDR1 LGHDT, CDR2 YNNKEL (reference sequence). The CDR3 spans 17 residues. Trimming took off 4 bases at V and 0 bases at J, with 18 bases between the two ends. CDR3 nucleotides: TGTGCCAGCAGCCTTTTGGGGGGACAGCGTTACCAAGAGACCCAGTACTTC. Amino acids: CASSLLGGQRYQETQYF.

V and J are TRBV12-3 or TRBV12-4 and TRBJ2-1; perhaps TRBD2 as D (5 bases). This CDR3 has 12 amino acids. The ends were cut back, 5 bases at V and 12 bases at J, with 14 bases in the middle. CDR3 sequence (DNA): TGTGCCAGCAGTCCAGAGATTGAGGGGCAGTTCTTC. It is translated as CASSPEIEGQFF.

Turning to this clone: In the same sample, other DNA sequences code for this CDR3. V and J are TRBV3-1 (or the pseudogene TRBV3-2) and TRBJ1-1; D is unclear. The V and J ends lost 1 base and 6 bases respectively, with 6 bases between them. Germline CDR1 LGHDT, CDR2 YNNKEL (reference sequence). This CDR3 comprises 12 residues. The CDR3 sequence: CASSQVGAEAFF. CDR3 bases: TGTGCCAGCAGCCAAGTAGGAGCTGAAGCTTTCTTT.

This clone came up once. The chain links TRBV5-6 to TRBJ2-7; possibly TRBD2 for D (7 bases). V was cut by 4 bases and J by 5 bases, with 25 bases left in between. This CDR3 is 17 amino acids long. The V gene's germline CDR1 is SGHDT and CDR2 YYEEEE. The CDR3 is CASSLGGGGRGVDEQYF. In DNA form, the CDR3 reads TGTGCCAGCAGCCTTGGGGGCGGCGGGAGAGGTGTTGACGAGCAGTACTTC.

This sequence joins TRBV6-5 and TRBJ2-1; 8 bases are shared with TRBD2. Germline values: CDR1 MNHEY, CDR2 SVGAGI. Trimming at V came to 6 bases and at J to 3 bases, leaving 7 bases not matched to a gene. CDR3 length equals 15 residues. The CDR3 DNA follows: TGTGCCAGCAGCGTGGGACTAGTGGGCTACAATGAGCAGTTCTTC. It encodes CASSVGLVGYNEQFF.

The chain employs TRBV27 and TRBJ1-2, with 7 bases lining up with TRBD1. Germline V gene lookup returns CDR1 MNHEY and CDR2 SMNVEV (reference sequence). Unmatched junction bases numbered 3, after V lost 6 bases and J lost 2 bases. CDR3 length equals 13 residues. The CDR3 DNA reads TGTGCCAGCAGAGCAGGGGGGAACTATGGCTACACCTTC. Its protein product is CASRAGGNYGYTF.

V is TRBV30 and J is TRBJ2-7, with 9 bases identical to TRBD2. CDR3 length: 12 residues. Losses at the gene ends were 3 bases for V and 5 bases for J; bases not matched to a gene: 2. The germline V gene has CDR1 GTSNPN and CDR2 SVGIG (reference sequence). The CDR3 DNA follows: TGTGCCTGGAGAGGACTAGCGCACGAGCAGTACTTC. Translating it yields CAWRGLAHEQYF.

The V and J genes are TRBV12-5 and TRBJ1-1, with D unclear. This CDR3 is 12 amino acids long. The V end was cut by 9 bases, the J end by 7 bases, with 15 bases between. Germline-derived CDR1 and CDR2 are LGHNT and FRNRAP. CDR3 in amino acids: CASEFLNHEAFF. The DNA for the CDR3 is TGTGCTAGCGAATTCCTGAACCATGAAGCTTTCTTT.

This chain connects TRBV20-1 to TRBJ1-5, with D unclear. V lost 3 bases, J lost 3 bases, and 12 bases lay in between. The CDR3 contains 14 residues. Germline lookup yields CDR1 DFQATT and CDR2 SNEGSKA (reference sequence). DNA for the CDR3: TGCAGTGCTAGTCATGGCAGGTCCAATCAGCCCCAGCATTTT. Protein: CSASHGRSNQPQHF.

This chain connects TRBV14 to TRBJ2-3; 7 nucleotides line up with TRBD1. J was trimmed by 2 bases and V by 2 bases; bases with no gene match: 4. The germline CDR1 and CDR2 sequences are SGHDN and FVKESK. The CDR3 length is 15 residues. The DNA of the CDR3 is TGTGCCAGCAGCCAACCGACAGGGTTCACAGATACGCAGTATTTT. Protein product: CASSQPTGFTDTQYF.

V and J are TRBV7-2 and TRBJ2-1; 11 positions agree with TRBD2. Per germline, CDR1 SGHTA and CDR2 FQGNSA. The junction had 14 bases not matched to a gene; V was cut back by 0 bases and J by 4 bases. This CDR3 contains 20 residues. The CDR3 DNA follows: TGTGCCAGCAGCTTAGCTTCTCTGCTATCGGCTAGCGGGAGGTACAATGAGCAGTTCTTC. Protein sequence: CASSLASLLSASGRYNEQFF.

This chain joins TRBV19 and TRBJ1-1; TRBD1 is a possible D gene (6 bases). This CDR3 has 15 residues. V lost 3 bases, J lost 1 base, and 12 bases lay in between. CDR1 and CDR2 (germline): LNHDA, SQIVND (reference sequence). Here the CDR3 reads CASSIATGGNTEAFF. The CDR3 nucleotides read TGTGCCAGTAGTATTGCGACAGGAGGGAACACTGAAGCTTTCTTT.

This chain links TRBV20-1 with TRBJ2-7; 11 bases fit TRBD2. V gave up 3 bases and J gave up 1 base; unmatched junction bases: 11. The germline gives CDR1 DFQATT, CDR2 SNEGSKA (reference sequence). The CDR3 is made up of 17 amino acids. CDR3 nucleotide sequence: TGCAGTGCTAGTCGTCTGCAAAGGACTAGCGGGTCCTACGAGCAGTACTTC. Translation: CSASRLQRTSGSYEQYF.

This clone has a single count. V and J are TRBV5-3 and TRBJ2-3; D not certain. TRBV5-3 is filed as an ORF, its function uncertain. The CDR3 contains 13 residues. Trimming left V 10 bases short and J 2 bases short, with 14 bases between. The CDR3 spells CARSELYTDTQYF. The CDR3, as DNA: TGTGCCCGCAGCGAACTGTACACAGATACGCAGTATTTT.

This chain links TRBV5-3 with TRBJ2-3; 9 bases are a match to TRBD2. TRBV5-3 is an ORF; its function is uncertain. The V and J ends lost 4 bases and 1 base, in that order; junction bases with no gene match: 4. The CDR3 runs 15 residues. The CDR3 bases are TGTGCCAGAAGCATAGCGGGAGTTCGCACAGATACGCAGTATTTT. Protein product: CARSIAGVRTDTQYF.

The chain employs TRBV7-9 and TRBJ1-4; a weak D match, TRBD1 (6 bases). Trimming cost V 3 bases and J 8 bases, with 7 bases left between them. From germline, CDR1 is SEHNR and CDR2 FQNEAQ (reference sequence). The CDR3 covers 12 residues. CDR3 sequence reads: CASSFGGEKLFF. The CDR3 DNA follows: TGTGCCAGCAGCTTCGGGGGCGAAAAACTGTTTTTT.

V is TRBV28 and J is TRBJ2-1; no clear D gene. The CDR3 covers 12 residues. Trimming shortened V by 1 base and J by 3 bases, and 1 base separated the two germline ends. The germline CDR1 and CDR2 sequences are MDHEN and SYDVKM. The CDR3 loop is CASSLFYNEQFF. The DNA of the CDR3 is TGTGCCAGCAGTTTATTCTACAATGAGCAGTTCTTC.